Listed below are T cell receptor beta chains from one sample, sequenced in a study of cytomegalovirus exposure and HLA in healthy donors. This table comes from immunoSEQ multiplex PCR, and its TCRdb copy is limited to in-frame clones, with some not included. Here the sample spans about 94,000 clones, over 65% being singletons. The sample was PBMCs. These receptors originate from a man aged 25-40 years in good health and CMV-seronegative. Each CDR3 is given with its conserved first and last residue.

v_call: TRBV5-1
cdr3_length: 13
cdr3_aa: CASSLTGNTEAFF

v_call: TRBV4-1
cdr3_length: 13
cdr3_aa: CASSQGGSTEAFF

v_call: TRBV9
cdr3_length: 21
cdr3_aa: CASSPQRGTSGTPWGTGELFF

v_call: TRBV19
cdr3_length: 14
cdr3_aa: CASTLDRVTHGAFF

v_call: TRBV7-3
cdr3_length: 14
cdr3_aa: CATQNLAGSNEQFF

v_call: TRBV6-5
cdr3_length: 15
cdr3_aa: CASSIDRNSNQPQHF

v_call: TRBV10-3
cdr3_length: 12
cdr3_aa: CAISESRYEQYF

v_call: TRBV4-3
cdr3_length: 15
cdr3_aa: CASSQDVSVGAEQYF

v_call: TRBV7-9
cdr3_length: 13
cdr3_aa: CASSWATGREQYF

v_call: TRBV2
cdr3_length: 18
cdr3_aa: CASSWTERDSGSQETQYF

v_call: TRBV9
cdr3_length: 15
cdr3_aa: CASSPSELMNTEAFF

v_call: TRBV6-1
cdr3_length: 14
cdr3_aa: CASSWGGIGVEQYF

v_call: TRBV7-6
cdr3_length: 14
cdr3_aa: CASSTGQGRYEQYF

v_call: TRBV9
cdr3_length: 14
cdr3_aa: CASSISGRLNEQFF

v_call: TRBV18
cdr3_length: 14
cdr3_aa: CASSDTRVGQPQHF

v_call: TRBV18
cdr3_length: 17
cdr3_aa: CASSPGLFWVANEKLFF

v_call: TRBV7-9
cdr3_length: 19
cdr3_aa: CASSSGTSGRAGTYNEQFF

v_call: TRBV27
cdr3_length: 16
cdr3_aa: CASRLRGGLSSYEQYF

v_call: TRBV7-3
cdr3_length: 15
cdr3_aa: CASSLGGGRAYEQYF

v_call: TRBV7-2
cdr3_length: 14
cdr3_aa: CASSLGSRGKEQYF

v_call: TRBV6-1
cdr3_length: 13
cdr3_aa: CASSVSWGDEQFF

v_call: TRBV9
cdr3_length: 15
cdr3_aa: CASSVRGAVNTEAFF

v_call: TRBV19
cdr3_length: 12
cdr3_aa: CAIGTGNGGYTF

v_call: TRBV18
cdr3_length: 15
cdr3_aa: CASSPGQVGAGELFF

v_call: TRBV6-6
cdr3_length: 15
cdr3_aa: CASSWGQEYYNEQFF

v_call: TRBV6-1
cdr3_length: 17
cdr3_aa: CASSATGTSGGRNEQFF